This TCR beta chain was identified during a study of identifying expanded T cells in peripheral blood. Assay used: immunoSEQ multiplex PCR; TCRdb lists only in-frame clones, some missing. This sample has about 76,000 clones; 70% to 90% occur once, and the top ten carry about 18%. This clone was recorded only once. The length of the CDR3 is 18 residues. Germline assignment: CDR1 ENHRY and CDR2 SYGVKD. The V end lost 1 base, the J end lost 1 base, and 14 bases lay between the germline ends. Sequencing was performed on blood. The V call is TRBV10-3, the J call TRBJ2-6; tentatively, D is TRBD1 (6 bases). The TCR sequence derives from a person aged 18 to 70 in good health. CDR3 loop: CAISEYPGDISGANVLTF. DNA for the CDR3: TGTGCCATCAGTGAGTACCCAGGGGATATTTCTGGGGCCAACGTCCTGACTTTC.